What follows describes a single TCR beta chain. The CDR3 is 14 residues long. Trimming took off 10 bases at V and 1 base at J, with 14 bases between the two ends. Germline-derived CDR1 and CDR2 are ENHRY and SYGVKD. This sample was taken from a study of OX40 agonist ivuxolimab in advanced cancers. The table came from immunoSEQ multiplex PCR; TCRdb's copy has only in-frame clones and leaves some out. The table has around 79,000 clones, around nine tenths seen once. The source was CD4+ or CD8+ T cells sorted from blood, collected in a trial of the OX40 agonist ivuxolimab. The rearrangement links TRBV10-3 to TRBJ2-1; TRBD1 might be the D (6 bases). This receptor was obtained from an adult with an advanced solid tumor such as melanoma, head and neck, liver or kidney cancer. The CDR3 DNA reads as TGTGCCACCCTAGAGACAGGTTCCTACAATGAGCAGTTCTTC. Translation gives CATLETGSYNEQFF.